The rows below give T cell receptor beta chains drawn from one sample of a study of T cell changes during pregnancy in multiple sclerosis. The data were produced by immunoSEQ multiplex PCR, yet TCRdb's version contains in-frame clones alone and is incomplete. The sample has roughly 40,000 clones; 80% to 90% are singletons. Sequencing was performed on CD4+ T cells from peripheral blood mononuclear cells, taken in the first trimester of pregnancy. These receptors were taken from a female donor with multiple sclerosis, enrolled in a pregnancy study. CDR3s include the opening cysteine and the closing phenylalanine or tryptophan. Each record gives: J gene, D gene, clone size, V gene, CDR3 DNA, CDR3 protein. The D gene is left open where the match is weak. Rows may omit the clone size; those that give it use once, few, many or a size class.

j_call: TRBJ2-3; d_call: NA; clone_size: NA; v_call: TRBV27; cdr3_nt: TGTGCCAGCGCGACTATCACAGATACGCAGTATTTT; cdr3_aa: CASATITDTQYF
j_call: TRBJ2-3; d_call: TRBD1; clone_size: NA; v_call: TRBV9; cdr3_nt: TGTGCCAGCAGCGTAGGGGGACAGCTCAGCACAGATACGCAGTATTTT; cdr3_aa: CASSVGGQLSTDTQYF
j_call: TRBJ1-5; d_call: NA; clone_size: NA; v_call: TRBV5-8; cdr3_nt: TGTGCCAGCAGCTTGGCGGCAGGCCCCGGTCAGCCCCAGCATTTT; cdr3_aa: CASSLAAGPGQPQHF
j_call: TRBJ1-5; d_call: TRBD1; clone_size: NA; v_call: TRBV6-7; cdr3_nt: TGTGCCAGCCGGAAGACAGGGGACAATCAGCCCCAGCATTTT; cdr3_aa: CASRKTGDNQPQHF
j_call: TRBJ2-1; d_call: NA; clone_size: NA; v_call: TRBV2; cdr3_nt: TGTGCCCGCAGGAGGACAGCAAATGAGCAGTTCTTC; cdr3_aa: CARRRTANEQFF
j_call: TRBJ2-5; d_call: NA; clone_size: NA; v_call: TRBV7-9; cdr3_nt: TGTGCCATTGAGAGGGAGACCCAGTACTTC; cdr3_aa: CAIERETQYF
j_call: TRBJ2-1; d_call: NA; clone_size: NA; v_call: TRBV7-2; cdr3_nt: TGTGCCAGCAGCTTAGCGCTTCAGGGTGAGCAGTTCTTC; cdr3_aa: CASSLALQGEQFF
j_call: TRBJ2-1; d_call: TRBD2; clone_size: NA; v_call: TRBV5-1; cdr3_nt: TGCGCCAGCAGCTTAGGAGCGGGGGAACTAAATGAGCAGTTCTTC; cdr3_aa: CASSLGAGELNEQFF
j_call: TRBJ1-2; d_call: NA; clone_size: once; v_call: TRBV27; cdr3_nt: TGTGCCAGCAGCTTCAGGGAGGGGTATGGCTACACCTTC; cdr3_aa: CASSFREGYGYTF
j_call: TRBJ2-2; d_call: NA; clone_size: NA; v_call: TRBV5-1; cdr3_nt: TGCGCCAGCAGCTTGGCACTCACCGGGGAGCTGTTTTTT; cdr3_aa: CASSLALTGELFF
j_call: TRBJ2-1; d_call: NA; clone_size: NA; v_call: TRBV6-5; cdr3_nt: TGTGCCAGCAGTCTGACCCGTCTGGGCTATGAGCAGTTCTTC; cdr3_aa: CASSLTRLGYEQFF
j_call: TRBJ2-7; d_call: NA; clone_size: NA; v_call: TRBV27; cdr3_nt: TGTGCCAGCAGCACGGAGAGAGAGCAGTACTTC; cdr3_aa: CASSTEREQYF
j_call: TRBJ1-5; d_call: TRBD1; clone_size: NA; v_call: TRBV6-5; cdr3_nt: TGTGCCAGCAGTCGACAGGGTCGGGGACAGCCCCAGCATTTT; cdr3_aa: CASSRQGRGQPQHF
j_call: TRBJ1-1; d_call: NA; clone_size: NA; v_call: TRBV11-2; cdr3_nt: TGTGCCAGCAGCTTGATCCACAGGGTTAGGGAAGCTTTCTTT; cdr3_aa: CASSLIHRVREAFF
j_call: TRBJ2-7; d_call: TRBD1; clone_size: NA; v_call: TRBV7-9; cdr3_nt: TGTGCCAGCAGCTTAGCAAAGGACAGGGGCACCTACGAGCAGTACTTC; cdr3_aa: CASSLAKDRGTYEQYF
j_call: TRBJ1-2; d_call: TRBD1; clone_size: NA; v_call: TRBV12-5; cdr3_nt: TGTGCTAGTGGTTTTGCGCCGGGACAGCTTAGCGGCTACACCTTC; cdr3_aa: CASGFAPGQLSGYTF
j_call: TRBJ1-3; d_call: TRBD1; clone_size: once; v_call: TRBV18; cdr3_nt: TGTGCCAGCTCACGCACAGGGGTACCTGGAAACACCATATATTTT; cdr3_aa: CASSRTGVPGNTIYF
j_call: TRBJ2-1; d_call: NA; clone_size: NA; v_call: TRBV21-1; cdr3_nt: TGTGCCAGCAGCAAAGCAGGAGAGTTCTTC; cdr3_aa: CASSKAGEFF
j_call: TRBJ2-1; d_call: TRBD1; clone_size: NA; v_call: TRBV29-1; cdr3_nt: TGCAGCGCTAAGGACAGGGGCTACTACAATGAGCAGTTCTTC; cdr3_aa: CSAKDRGYYNEQFF
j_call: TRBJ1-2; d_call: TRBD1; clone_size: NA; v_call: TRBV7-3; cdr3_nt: TGTGCCAGCGGCCAGGGGGACAAGGCTTATGGCTACACCTTC; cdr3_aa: CASGQGDKAYGYTF
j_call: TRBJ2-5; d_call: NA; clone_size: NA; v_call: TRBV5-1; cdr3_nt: TGCGCCAGCAGCTTGGGACAGTCTCAAGAGACCCAGTACTTC; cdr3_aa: CASSLGQSQETQYF
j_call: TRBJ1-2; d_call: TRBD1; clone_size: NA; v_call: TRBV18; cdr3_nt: TGTGCCAGCTCACCACCGACAGGGAGAGTCGGAGGCTACACCTTC; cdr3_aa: CASSPPTGRVGGYTF
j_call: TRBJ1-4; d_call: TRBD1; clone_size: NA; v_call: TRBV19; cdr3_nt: TGTGCCAGTAGGCGGGACAGATCTTCTGCGGTTGAAAAACTGTTTTTT; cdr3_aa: CASRRDRSSAVEKLFF
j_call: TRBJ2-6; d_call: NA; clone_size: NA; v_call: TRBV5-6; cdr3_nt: TGTGCCAGCAGCGCGGGATCTAACGTCCTGACTTTC; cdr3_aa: CASSAGSNVLTF
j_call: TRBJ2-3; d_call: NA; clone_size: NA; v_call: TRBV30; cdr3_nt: TGTGCCTGGAGTAGGACAGCCATCGGCGGGGATACGCAGTATTTT; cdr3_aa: CAWSRTAIGGDTQYF
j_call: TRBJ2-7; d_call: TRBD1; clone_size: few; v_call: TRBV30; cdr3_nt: TGTGCCTGGAGTGGGGACAGCCGCTACGAGCAGTACTTC; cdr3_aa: CAWSGDSRYEQYF
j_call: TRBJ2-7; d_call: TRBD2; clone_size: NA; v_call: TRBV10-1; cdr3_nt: TGCGCCAGCAGCGCGGGAGGGCCGGACGAGCAGTACTTC; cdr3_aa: CASSAGGPDEQYF
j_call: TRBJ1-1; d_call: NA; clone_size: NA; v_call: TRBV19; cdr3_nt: TGTGCCAGTAGTATAGGGGCCGGAAGTCACACTGAAGCTTTCTTT; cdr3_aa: CASSIGAGSHTEAFF
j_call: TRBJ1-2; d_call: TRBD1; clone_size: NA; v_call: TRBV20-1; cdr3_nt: TGCAGTACTACGGAGGGGGCGGGCTACACCTTC; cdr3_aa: CSTTEGAGYTF
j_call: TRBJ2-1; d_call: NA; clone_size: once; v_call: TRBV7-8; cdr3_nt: TGTGCCAGCAGCCAAACCCTGACTAGTGGGTATTCCTACAATGAGCAGTTCTTC; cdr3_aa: CASSQTLTSGYSYNEQFF
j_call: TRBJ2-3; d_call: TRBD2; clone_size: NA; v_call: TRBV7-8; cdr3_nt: TGTGCCAGCAGTTATGAAGCGTGGGAGGGTACCACAGATACGCAGTATTTT; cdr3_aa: CASSYEAWEGTTDTQYF
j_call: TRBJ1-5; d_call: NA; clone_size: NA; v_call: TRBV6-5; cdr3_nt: TGTGCCAGCAGTTACGAGGTTAGTCAGCCCCAGCATTTT; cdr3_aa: CASSYEVSQPQHF
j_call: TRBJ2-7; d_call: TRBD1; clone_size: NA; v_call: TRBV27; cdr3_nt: TGTGCCAGCAGTTTATCCTCGGGACAGAGTATAGACTCCTACGAGCAGTACTTC; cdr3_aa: CASSLSSGQSIDSYEQYF
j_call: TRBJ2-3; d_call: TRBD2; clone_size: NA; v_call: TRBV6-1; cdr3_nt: TGTGCCAGCAGGGCGGGGGAGGGGCGCACAGATACGCAGTATTTT; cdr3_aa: CASRAGEGRTDTQYF
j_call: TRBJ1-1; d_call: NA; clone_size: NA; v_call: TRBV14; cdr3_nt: TGTGCCAGCAGCCAAGGAGGAGAGGACACTGAAGCTTTCTTT; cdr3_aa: CASSQGGEDTEAFF
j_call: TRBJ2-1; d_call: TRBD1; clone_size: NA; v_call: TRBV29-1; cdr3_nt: TGCAGCGTTGAACTGGCCGCCGGGACAGGCTACAATGAGCAGTTCTTC; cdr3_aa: CSVELAAGTGYNEQFF
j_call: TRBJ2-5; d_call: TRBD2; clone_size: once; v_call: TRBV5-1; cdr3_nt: TGCGCCAGCAGCTCAGGACTAGCGACAGAGACCCAGTACTTC; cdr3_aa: CASSSGLATETQYF
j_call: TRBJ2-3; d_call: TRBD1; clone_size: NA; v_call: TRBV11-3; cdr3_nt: TGTGCCAGCAGCTTAGGCGGGGACAGGCGACAAGATACGCAGTATTTT; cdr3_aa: CASSLGGDRRQDTQYF
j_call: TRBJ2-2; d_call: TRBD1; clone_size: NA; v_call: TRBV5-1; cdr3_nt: TGCGCCAGCAGCTTAGGGACAGGGGCCGGGGAGCTGTTTTTT; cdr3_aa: CASSLGTGAGELFF
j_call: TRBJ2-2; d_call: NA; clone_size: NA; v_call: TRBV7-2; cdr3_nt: TGTGCTCTCCTTCTCGGAGGGACGAACACCGGGGAGCTGTTTTTT; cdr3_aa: CALLLGGTNTGELFF